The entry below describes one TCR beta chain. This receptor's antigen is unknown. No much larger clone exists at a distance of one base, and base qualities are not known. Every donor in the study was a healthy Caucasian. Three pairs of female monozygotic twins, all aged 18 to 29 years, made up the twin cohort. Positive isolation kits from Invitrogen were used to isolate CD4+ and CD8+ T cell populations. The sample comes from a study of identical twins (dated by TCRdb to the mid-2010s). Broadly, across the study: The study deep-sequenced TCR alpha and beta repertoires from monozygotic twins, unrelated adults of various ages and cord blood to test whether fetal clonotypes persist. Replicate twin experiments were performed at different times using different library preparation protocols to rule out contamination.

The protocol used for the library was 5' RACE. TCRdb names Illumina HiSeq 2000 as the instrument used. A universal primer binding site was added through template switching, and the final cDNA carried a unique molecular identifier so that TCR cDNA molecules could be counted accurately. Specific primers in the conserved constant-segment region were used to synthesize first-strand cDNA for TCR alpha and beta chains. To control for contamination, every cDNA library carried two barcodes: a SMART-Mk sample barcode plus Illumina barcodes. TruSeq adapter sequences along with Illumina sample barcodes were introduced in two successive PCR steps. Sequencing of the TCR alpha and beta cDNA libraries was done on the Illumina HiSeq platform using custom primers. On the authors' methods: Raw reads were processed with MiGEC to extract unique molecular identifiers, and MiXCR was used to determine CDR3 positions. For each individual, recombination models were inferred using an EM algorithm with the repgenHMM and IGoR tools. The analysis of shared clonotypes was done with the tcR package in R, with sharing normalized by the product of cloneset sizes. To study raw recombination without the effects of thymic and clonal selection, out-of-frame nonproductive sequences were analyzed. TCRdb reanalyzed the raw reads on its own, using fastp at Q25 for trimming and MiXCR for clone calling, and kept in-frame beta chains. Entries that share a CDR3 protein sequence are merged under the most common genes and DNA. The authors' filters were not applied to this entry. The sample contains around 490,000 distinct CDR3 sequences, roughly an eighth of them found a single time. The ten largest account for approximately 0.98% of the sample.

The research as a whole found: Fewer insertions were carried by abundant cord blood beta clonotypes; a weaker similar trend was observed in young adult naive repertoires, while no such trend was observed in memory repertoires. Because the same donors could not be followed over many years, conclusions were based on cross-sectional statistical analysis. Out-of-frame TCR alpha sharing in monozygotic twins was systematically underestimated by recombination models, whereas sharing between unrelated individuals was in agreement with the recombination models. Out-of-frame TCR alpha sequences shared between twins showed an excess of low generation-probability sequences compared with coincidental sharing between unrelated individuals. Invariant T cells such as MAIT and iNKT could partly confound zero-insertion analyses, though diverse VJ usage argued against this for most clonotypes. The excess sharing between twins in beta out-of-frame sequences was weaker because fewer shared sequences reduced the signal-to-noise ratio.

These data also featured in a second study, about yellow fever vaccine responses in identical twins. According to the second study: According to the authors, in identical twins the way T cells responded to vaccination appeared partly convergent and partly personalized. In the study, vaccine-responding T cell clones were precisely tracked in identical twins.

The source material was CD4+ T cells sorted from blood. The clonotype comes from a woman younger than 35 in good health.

The encoded CDR3 is CASSVAFEGVVDNEQFF. The nucleotide sequence is TGTGCCAGCAGCGTAGCTTTTGAGGGAGTGGTAGACAATGAGCAGTTCTTC. The rearranged chain carries TRBV9 and TRBJ2-1; the best D guess is TRBD2, with 5 bases matching. V sheds 0 bases and J sheds 5 bases, leaving 18 bases between their ends. The germline V gene specifies SGDLS as CDR1 and YYNGEE as CDR2. Counted from cysteine to phenylalanine, this CDR3 has 17 amino acids. The entry retains the CDR3 DNA only, 51 bases that are in frame from base 1.